Following are 22 T cell receptor beta chains from one sample sequenced in a study of blood T cell repertoires in COVID-19 (dated by TCRdb to the early 2020s). The library was prepared using the immunoSEQ multiplex PCR assay. The clones in this table, taken by TCRdb from immuneACCESS, are in-frame only. Not every clone is retained; where verified, under half of the shortfall comes from an unresolved V gene, and the cause of the rest is unknown. The sample data list around 310,000 clones, and around 90% of these were observed just once. The top ten hold 1% of the sample. Source material: peripheral blood. The origin of the receptors is a middle-aged woman with COVID-19, enrolled during active disease.

This clone was seen just once. The V call is TRBV6-2 or TRBV6-3, the J call TRBJ1-5; D unresolved. The germline V gene encodes CDR1 MNHEY and CDR2 SVGEGT. CDR3 length equals 14 residues. V was cut by 5 bases and J by 6 bases, with 14 bases left in between. CDR3 sequence: CASSLLVGVQPQHF. The CDR3 bases are TGTGCCAGCAGTCTACTGGTCGGGGTTCAGCCCCAGCATTTT.

This rearrangement joins TRBV12-3 or TRBV12-4 to TRBJ1-1; no firm D call. V was trimmed by 6 bases and J by 5 bases, leaving 13 bases between them. The length of the CDR3 is 13 residues. CDR3 nucleotides: TGTGCCAGCAGCCCTGGGGAGTGGACTGAAGCTTTCTTT. This translates into CASSPGEWTEAFF.

This chain connects TRBV28 to TRBJ1-1; D gene unclear. V lost 5 bases, J lost 1 base, and 8 bases lay in between. The CDR3 runs 13 residues. Per the germline V gene, CDR1 is MDHEN and CDR2 is SYDVKM. The CDR3 region is CASSIPRNTEAFF. As DNA, the CDR3 is TGTGCCAGCAGTATACCGCGGAACACTGAAGCTTTCTTT.

The CDR3 loop is CASSRPSGTAGGYTF. Written as DNA, the CDR3 is TGTGCCAGCAGCCGACCCTCGGGGACAGCCGGGGGCTACACCTTC. The chain couples TRBV28 to TRBJ1-2, with 7 bases aligning to TRBD1. After removal of 6 bases from V and 8 bases from J, the junction contained 15 bases not matched to a gene. Germline CDR1 is MDHEN and CDR2 is SYDVKM. This CDR3 spans 15 amino acids.

The J gene is TRBJ1-2, the V gene TRBV18, with 7 bases identical to TRBD1. Trimming removed 6 bases from V and 4 bases from J; junction bases left unmatched: 5. Germline assignment: CDR1 KGHSH and CDR2 LQKENI. The CDR3 spans 13 residues. The CDR3 DNA reads TGTGCCAGCTCTCCCGACAGGGCCTATGGCTACACCTTC. It codes for CASSPDRAYGYTF.

The chain uses TRBV4-1 and TRBJ2-7; no definite D call. V shed 0 bases and J shed 3 bases, with 6 bases lying between them. The CDR3 runs 13 residues. CDR1 is MGHRA, CDR2 YSYEKL, per germline. CDR3 DNA: TGCGCCAGCAGCCAAGATAAACTCTACGAGCAGTACTTC. It yields the protein CASSQDKLYEQYF.

This sequence joins TRBV23-1 and TRBJ2-5, with TRBD2 matching over 9 bases. TRBV23-1 is classed as an ORF, of uncertain function. There are 15 residues in the CDR3. V was pared by 3 bases and J by 2 bases, with 4 bases of the junction left unmatched. CDR3 DNA sequence: TGCGCCAGCAGTCACCTAGCGGGGCCTCAAGAGACCCAGTACTTC. Its protein product is CASSHLAGPQETQYF.

The V and J genes are TRBV7-2 and TRBJ2-2; 9 bases match TRBD2. The ends lost 2 bases at V and 1 base at J; junction bases unmatched: 5. The CDR3 is 17 residues long. The V gene's germline CDR1 is SGHTA and CDR2 FQGNSA. The CDR3 region is CASSLRRAGGNTGELFF. The CDR3 DNA is TGTGCCAGCAGCTTACGTCGAGCGGGGGGGAACACCGGGGAGCTGTTTTTT.

V usage is TRBV4-3 and J usage is TRBJ2-7; weak D call: TRBD2 (6 bases). Trimming removed 0 bases at V and 2 bases at J, with 17 bases between. The V gene's germline CDR1 is LGHNA and CDR2 YSLEER. The CDR3 is 17 residues long. The CDR3 loop reads CASSQDRGGDEAYEQYF. The CDR3 DNA is TGCGCCAGCAGCCAAGATCGGGGCGGGGATGAGGCCTACGAGCAGTACTTC.

This clone was seen more than once but under ten times. V and J are TRBV4-3 and TRBJ1-5; tentatively, D is TRBD1 (5 bases). The CDR3 has 16 residues. Germline V CDR1 and CDR2: LGHNA, YSLEER. V gave up 1 base and J gave up 0 bases, with 10 bases separating them. This CDR3 reads CASSQGGVDSNQPQHF. As DNA, the CDR3 is TGCGCCAGCAGCCAAGGGGGGGTAGATAGCAATCAGCCCCAGCATTTT.

This rearrangement joins TRBV4-3 to TRBJ1-3; TRBD1 agrees at 7 bases. The V segment lost 2 bases and the J segment 1 base; nucleotides outside the gene matches: 11. Looked up from germline, CDR1 is LGHNA and CDR2 is YSLEER. The CDR3 loop spans 18 amino acids. CDR3 residues: CASSQFTGTASSGNTIYF. CDR3 bases: TGCGCCAGCAGCCAATTCACCGGGACAGCGTCTTCTGGAAACACCATATATTTT.

V and J are TRBV28 and TRBJ2-2; possibly TRBD1 for D (6 bases). Trimming removed 10 bases from V and 5 bases from J, with 17 bases in between. Germline V lookup: CDR1 MDHEN, CDR2 SYDVKM. The length of the CDR3 is 14 residues. In DNA, the CDR3 is TGTGCCACCTCATTGGACAGCTATACCGGGGAGCTGTTTTTT. It specifies CATSLDSYTGELFF.

The V call is TRBV6-2 or TRBV6-3, the J call TRBJ2-7; 10 nucleotides agree with TRBD2. The V gene's germline CDR1 is MNHEY and CDR2 SVGEGT. J gave up 2 bases and V 3 bases, and 13 bases lay outside the gene matches. This CDR3 has 18 amino acids. The CDR3 here is CASSYSTGLARITYEQYF. CDR3 DNA sequence: TGTGCCAGCAGTTATTCGACGGGACTAGCGAGGATAACCTACGAGCAGTACTTC.

The chain carries TRBV7-3 and TRBJ2-3; 8 bases are shared with TRBD2. This CDR3 is built from 16 residues. V was clipped by 4 bases and J by 4 bases; unmatched bases: 10. Germline V CDR1 and CDR2: SGHTA, FQGTGA. CDR3 sequence reads: CASSYQKAGVPDTQYF. The CDR3 DNA follows: TGTGCCAGCAGCTACCAAAAAGCGGGAGTCCCAGATACGCAGTATTTT.

About this clone itself: The sample carries other DNA sequences with the same CDR3. The rearrangement joins TRBV3-1 (or the pseudogene TRBV3-2) to TRBJ2-7, with D perhaps TRBD2 (6 bases). Germline V gene lookup returns CDR1 LGHDT and CDR2 YNNKEL (reference sequence). The CDR3 totals 14 residues. Trimming removed 1 base at V and 4 bases at J, with 11 bases between. The CDR3 DNA is TGTGCCAGCAGCCAAGTGGACTATTCATACGAGCAGTACTTC. It specifies CASSQVDYSYEQYF.

The genes are TRBV11-2 and TRBJ2-5, with TRBD1 matching over 8 bases. Per germline, CDR1 SGHAT and CDR2 FQNNGV. CDR3 length: 17 residues. V was pared by 1 base and J by 1 base, with 8 bases of the junction left unmatched. CDR3 sequence reads: CASSLGAGGRSQETQYF. CDR3 nucleotide sequence: TGTGCCAGCAGCTTAGGGGCAGGGGGCCGCAGCCAAGAGACCCAGTACTTC.

This chain uses TRBV18 with TRBJ1-1; tentatively, D is TRBD1 (5 bases). Germline V gives CDR1 KGHSH, CDR2 LQKENI. V lost 8 bases and J 2 bases, leaving 18 bases between the germline ends. CDR3 length equals 15 residues. Here the CDR3 DNA reads TGTGCCAGCACCCGGCAGGGTACGAGAAACACTGAAGCTTTCTTT. Amino acid sequence: CASTRQGTRNTEAFF.

J is TRBJ1-2 and V is TRBV7-2; D is unresolved. CDR1 is SGHTA, CDR2 FQGNSA, per germline. The CDR3 covers 16 residues. V shed 2 bases and J shed 5 bases, with 18 bases lying between them. CDR3 sequence: CASSLISGELGYGYTF. The DNA of the CDR3 is TGTGCCAGCAGCTTAATAAGCGGAGAGCTTGGGTATGGCTACACCTTC.

The genes are TRBV18 and TRBJ1-5; a possible D gene is TRBD1 (5 bases). The CDR3 runs to 15 residues. Trimming shortened V by 1 base and J by 5 bases, and 12 bases separated the two germline ends. Germline V gene lookup returns CDR1 KGHSH and CDR2 LQKENI. CDR3 amino acids: CASSPQGVRDQPQHF. DNA for the CDR3: TGTGCCAGCTCACCACAAGGGGTTCGTGATCAGCCCCAGCATTTT.

The rearrangement joins TRBV27 to TRBJ2-3; D is possibly TRBD1 (5 bases). The germline CDR1 and CDR2 sequences are MNHEY and SMNVEV (reference sequence). The CDR3 extends over 19 amino acids. Trimming took off 8 bases at V and 2 bases at J, with 29 bases between the two ends. The CDR3 here is CASARTRVRSASPTDTQYF. The CDR3, as DNA: TGTGCCAGCGCACGGACCAGGGTTCGGAGCGCTTCACCCACAGATACGCAGTATTTT.

The chain combines TRBV27 with TRBJ2-7; 13 bases are shared with TRBD2. CDR1 is MNHEY and CDR2 is SMNVEV in the germline V gene (reference sequence). J gave up 7 bases and V 6 bases, and 3 bases lay outside the gene matches. The CDR3 spans 13 residues. CDR3 region: CASRQTSGREQYF. The CDR3 nucleotides read TGTGCCAGCAGGCAGACTAGCGGGAGGGAGCAGTACTTC.

This rearrangement joins TRBV27 to TRBJ2-1; 8 nucleotides line up with TRBD2. Trimming at V came to 6 bases and at J to 1 base, leaving 5 bases not matched to a gene. Germline CDR1 MNHEY, CDR2 SMNVEV (reference sequence). The CDR3 totals 15 residues. The CDR3 nucleotides are TGTGCCAGCAGCCCTAGCGGGCCGTCCTACAATGAGCAGTTCTTC. Amino acids: CASSPSGPSYNEQFF.